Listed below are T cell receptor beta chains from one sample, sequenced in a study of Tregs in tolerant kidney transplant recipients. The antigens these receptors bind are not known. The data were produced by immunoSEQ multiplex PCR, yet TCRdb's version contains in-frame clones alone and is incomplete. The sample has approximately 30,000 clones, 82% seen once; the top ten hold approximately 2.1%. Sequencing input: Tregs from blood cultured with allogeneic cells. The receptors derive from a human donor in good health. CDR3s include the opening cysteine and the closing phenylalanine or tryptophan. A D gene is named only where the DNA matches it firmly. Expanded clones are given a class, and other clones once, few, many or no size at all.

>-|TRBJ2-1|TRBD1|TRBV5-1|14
TGCGCCAGCAGCTTCGGACAGGGCGGGAATGAGCAGTTCTTC
CASSFGQGGNEQFF
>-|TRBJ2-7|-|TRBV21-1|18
TGTGCCAGCAGCAAAAAGAGGGGAGGGAAAGGTGACGGGTACGAGCAGTACTTC
CASSKKRGGKGDGYEQYF
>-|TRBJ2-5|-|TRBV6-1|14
TGTGCCAGCAGTGAATTACCCGATGGCGAGACCCAGTACTTC
CASSELPDGETQYF
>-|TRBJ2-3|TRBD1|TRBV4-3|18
TGCGCCAGCAGCCAAGATAGTGGGTTAGGACAGGGCACAGATACGCAGTATTTT
CASSQDSGLGQGTDTQYF
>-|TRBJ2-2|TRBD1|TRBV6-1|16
TGTGCCAGCAGTGCTCCCGGGACAGGAGGCACCGGGGAGCTGTTTTTT
CASSAPGTGGTGELFF
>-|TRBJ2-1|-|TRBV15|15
TGTGCCACCAGCAGAGATCCAGGATATAACAATGAGCAGTTCTTC
CATSRDPGYNNEQFF
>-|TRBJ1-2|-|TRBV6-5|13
TGTGCCAGCAGGACAGCTCGTCTAAATGGCTACACCTTC
CASRTARLNGYTF
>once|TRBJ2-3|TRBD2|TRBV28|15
TGTGCCAGCAGTTTAGCGGGCGGGAGGGGAGATACGCAGTATTTT
CASSLAGGRGDTQYF
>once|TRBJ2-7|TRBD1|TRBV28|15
TGTGCCAGCAGTTTTAGGCGGGACAGGGCCTACGAGCAGTACTTC
CASSFRRDRAYEQYF
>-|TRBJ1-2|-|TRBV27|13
TGTGCCAGCAGTTTAAGGGTTAGCTATGGCTACACCTTC
CASSLRVSYGYTF
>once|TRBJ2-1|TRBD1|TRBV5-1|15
TGCGCCAGCAGAGTGGACAGGGGTCAAGACAATGAGCAGTTCTTC
CASRVDRGQDNEQFF
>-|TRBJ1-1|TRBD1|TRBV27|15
TGTGCCAGCAGTCTTCGGACAGGGTGGTCAGCTGAAGCTTTCTTT
CASSLRTGWSAEAFF
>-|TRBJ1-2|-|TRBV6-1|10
TGTGCCAGCAGTCTTGGACGGAGCCACTTC
CASSLGRSHF
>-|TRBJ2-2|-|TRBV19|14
TGTGCCAGTAGTATAGGACTTTACACCGGGGAGCTGTTTTTT
CASSIGLYTGELFF
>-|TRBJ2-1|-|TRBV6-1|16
TGTGCCAGCAGTGTGCGGGGGCGCCGGCTCTTCCATGAGCAGTTCTTC
CASSVRGRRLFHEQFF
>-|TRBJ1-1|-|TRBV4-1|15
TGCGCCAGCAGCCTTCAGCCCGCCTACCGGATCGAAGCTTTCTTT
CASSLQPAYRIEAFF
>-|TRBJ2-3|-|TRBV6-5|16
TGTGCCAGCAGTTACGCCCTGGGCACCGGGGCAGATACGCAGTATTTT
CASSYALGTGADTQYF
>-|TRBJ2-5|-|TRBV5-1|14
TGCGCCAGCAGCTTGGCCGGGCCCCAAGAGACCCAGTACTTC
CASSLAGPQETQYF
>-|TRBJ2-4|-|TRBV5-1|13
TGCGCCAGCAGCTTGGGGACAGCAAACATTCAGTACTTC
CASSLGTANIQYF
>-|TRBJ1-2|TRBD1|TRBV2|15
TGTGCCAGCAGGCGACAGGGGGGCGATAACTATGGCTACACCTTC
CASRRQGGDNYGYTF
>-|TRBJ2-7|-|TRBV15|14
TGTGCCACCAGCAGAGCGGGTAGGGTGGGAGAGCAGTACTTC
CATSRAGRVGEQYF
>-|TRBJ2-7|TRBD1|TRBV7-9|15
TGTGCCAGCAGCTTACGTGGGGACAGGGGGCTTGAGCAGTACTTC
CASSLRGDRGLEQYF
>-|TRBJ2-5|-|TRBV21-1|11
TGTGCCAGCAGCGCATGGGAGACCCAGTACTTC
CASSAWETQYF
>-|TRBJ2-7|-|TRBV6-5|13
TGTGCCAGCACCAATGGTATTTCCTACGAGCAGTACTTC
CASTNGISYEQYF
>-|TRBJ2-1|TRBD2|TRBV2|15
TGTGCCAGCACCCTTGATGGACTAGCGGGGGTTGAGCAGTTCTTC
CASTLDGLAGVEQFF
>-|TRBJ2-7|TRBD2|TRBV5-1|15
TGCGCCAGCAGCTTGGGGGCGGGAGGACCATACGAGCAGTACTTC
CASSLGAGGPYEQYF
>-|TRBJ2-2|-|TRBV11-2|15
TGTGCCAGCAGCTTCCGTCGGACGAACACCGGGGAGCTGTTTTTT
CASSFRRTNTGELFF
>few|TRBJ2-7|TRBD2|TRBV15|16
TGTGCCACCAGCGGACCTAGCGGGAGAGGAGGTTACGAGCAGTACTTC
CATSGPSGRGGYEQYF
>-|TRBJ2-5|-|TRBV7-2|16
TGTGCCAGCAGCTTAGGAAAGGCAGGGGGGGCAGAGACCCAGTACTTC
CASSLGKAGGAETQYF
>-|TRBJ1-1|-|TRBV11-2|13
TGTGCCAGCAGCCCCACAGGGAACACTGAAGCTTTCTTT
CASSPTGNTEAFF
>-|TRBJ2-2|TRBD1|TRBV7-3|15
TGTGCCAGCAGCTCTAGGGGACAGGGAGTCGGGGAGCTGTTTTTT
CASSSRGQGVGELFF
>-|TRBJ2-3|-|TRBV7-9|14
TGTGCCAGCAGCTCATGGGGGTCCGGAGATACGCAGTATTTT
CASSSWGSGDTQYF
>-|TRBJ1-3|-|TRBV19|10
TGTGCCAGTACTGGAAACACCATATATTTT
CASTGNTIYF
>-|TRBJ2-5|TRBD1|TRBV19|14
TGTGCCACGAGAGACGCAGGGGGTGGAGAGACCCAGTACTTC
CATRDAGGGETQYF
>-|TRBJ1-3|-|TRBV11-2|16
TGTGCCAGCAGCTTAAGAGGGGCCTCCTCTGGAAACACCATATATTTT
CASSLRGASSGNTIYF
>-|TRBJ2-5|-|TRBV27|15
TGTGCCAGCAGTTTACGAAGCGCCACTAGCCAGACCCAGTACTTC
CASSLRSATSQTQYF
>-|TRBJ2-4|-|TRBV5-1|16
TGTGCCAGCAGCTTGTTGGGATTCCTAGCCAAAAACATTCAGTACTTC
CASSLLGFLAKNIQYF
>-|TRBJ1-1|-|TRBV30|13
TGTGCCTTTAAGTACTTCATGAACACTGAAGCTTTCTTT
CAFKYFMNTEAFF
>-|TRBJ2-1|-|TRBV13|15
TGTGCCAGCAGCTTCACGGGAGCCGGGTCGAATGAGCAGTTCTTC
CASSFTGAGSNEQFF
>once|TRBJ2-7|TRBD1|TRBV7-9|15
TGTGCCAGCAGCCCCGGACAGGGGGACGGATACGAGCAGTACTTC
CASSPGQGDGYEQYF
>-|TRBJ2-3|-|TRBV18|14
TGTGCCAGCTCACCAAAACAGCTTTTAGATACGCAGTATTTT
CASSPKQLLDTQYF
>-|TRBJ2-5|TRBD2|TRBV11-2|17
TGTGCCAGCACCCAATCGGGACTAGCGGGGCGGGGGGAGACCCAGTACTTC
CASTQSGLAGRGETQYF
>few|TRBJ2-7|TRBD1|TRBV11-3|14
TGTGCCAGCAGCACCCTGACAGGGACCCACGAGCAGTACTTC
CASSTLTGTHEQYF
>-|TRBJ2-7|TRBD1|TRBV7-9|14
TGTGCCAGCAGCTGGGGACAGGACAGCTACGAGCAGTACTTC
CASSWGQDSYEQYF
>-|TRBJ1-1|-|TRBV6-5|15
TGTGCCAGCCGTGTATCGGGTAGCTACAACACTGAAGCTTTCTTT
CASRVSGSYNTEAFF
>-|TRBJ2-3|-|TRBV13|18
TGTGCCAGCAGCCCACCCGGCGGTCTCCCTCTACTCACAGATACGCAGTATTTT
CASSPPGGLPLLTDTQYF
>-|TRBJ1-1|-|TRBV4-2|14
TGTGCCAGCAGCCAAGGGGTGGGGCCCGAGGAAGCTTTCTTT
CASSQGVGPEEAFF
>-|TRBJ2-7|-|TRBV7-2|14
TGTGCCAGCAGCCTGGCGGGAAGAGTTGGAGAGCAGTACTTC
CASSLAGRVGEQYF
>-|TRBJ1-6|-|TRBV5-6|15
TGTGCCAGCAGCTCCCTTACCCTAGTGGGTTCACCCCTCCACTTT
CASSSLTLVGSPLHF
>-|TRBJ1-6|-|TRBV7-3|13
TGTGCCAGCAGCTTAAACGGGGTTTCACCCCTCCACTTT
CASSLNGVSPLHF
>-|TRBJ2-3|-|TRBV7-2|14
TGTGCCAGCAGCTTGGGGCGTACCACAGATACGCAGTATTTT
CASSLGRTTDTQYF
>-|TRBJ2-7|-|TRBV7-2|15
TGTGCCAGCACAAATCTCCCCACCTTCTCCTACGAGCAGTACTTC
CASTNLPTFSYEQYF
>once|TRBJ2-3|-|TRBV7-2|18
TGTGCCAGCAGCTTAATTAGTAGGGGCGCGACACTCGCAGATACGCAGTATTTT
CASSLISRGATLADTQYF
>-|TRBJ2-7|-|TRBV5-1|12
TGCGCCAGCAGCCCGAATCCCTACGAGCAGTACTTC
CASSPNPYEQYF
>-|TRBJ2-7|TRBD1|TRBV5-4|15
TGTGCCAGCAGCTTGGGGGACAGGGGGTCGTACGAGCAGTACTTC
CASSLGDRGSYEQYF
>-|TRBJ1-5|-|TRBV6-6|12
TGTGCCAGCAGCCGTCGGAATCAGCCCCAGCATTTT
CASSRRNQPQHF
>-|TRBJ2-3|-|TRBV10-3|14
TGTGCCATCAGCGTTAGGGGGGTTAGAGATACGCAGTATTTT
CAISVRGVRDTQYF
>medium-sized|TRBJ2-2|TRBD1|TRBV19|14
TGTGCCAGTAGTCGCAGGGGGCGCGGCGGGGAGCTGTTTTTT
CASSRRGRGGELFF
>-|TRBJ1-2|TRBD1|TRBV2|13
TGTGCCAGCAAATTGGACAGGAACTATGGCTACACCTTC
CASKLDRNYGYTF
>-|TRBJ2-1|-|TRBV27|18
TGTGCCAGCAGTTTCTGGGTCGGCGGGCGGAGCTCCTACAATGAGCAGTTCTTC
CASSFWVGGRSSYNEQFF